Each of the 11 T cell receptor beta chains below was sequenced from the same sample in a study of cytomegalovirus exposure and HLA in healthy donors. The study ran its PCR with 60 Vbeta and 13 Jbeta primers. Profiled with immunoSEQ multiplex PCR; TCRdb holds only in-frame clones, not every one. The sample yields around 100,000 clones, 79% seen once. Sequenced input: PBMCs. The receptors were gathered from a man aged 45-60 years in good health and CMV-seropositive.

This rearrangement joins TRBV6-6 to TRBJ2-7, with a possible D match to TRBD2 (5 bases). The ends were cut back, 3 bases at V and 8 bases at J, with 11 bases in the middle. The germline V gene has CDR1 MNHNY and CDR2 SVGAGI (reference sequence). The CDR3 loop spans 12 amino acids. The DNA for the CDR3 is TGTGCCAGCAGTTATCTGGACGGGAAGCAGTACTTC. It is translated as CASSYLDGKQYF.

Only one count was recorded for this clone. The rearrangement links TRBV23-1 to TRBJ2-7; 8 positions agree with TRBD2. TRBV23-1 is marked as an open reading frame, function uncertain. Trimming at V came to 4 bases and at J to 4 bases, leaving 12 bases not matched to a gene. There are 16 residues in the CDR3. CDR3 coding DNA: TGCGCCAGCAGTCCGGACCAGCGGGAGTTAGTGTACGAGCAGTACTTC. Its translation: CASSPDQRELVYEQYF.

V is TRBV5-1 and J is TRBJ2-1; 8 positions agree with TRBD2. The CDR3 totals 14 residues. Germline trimming cut 4 bases from V and 8 bases from J; bases unmatched to any gene: 8. CDR1 and CDR2 from the germline V gene are SGHRS and YFSETQ. The CDR3 sequence: CASSQGTRVYEQFF. The CDR3, as DNA: TGCGCCAGCAGCCAAGGGACTAGAGTTTATGAGCAGTTCTTC.

The chain combines TRBV6-1 with TRBJ2-7; D might be TRBD2 (5 bases). CDR1 and CDR2 (germline): MNHNS, SASEGT. This CDR3 has 14 amino acids. V was cut by 10 bases and J by 3 bases, with 19 bases left in between. The DNA for the CDR3 is TGTGCCATCATAAAAACGGGGTTTAGCTACGAGCAGTACTTC. This encodes CAIIKTGFSYEQYF.

V gene TRBV7-9 combines with J gene TRBJ2-7, with TRBD2 identical over 10 bases. This CDR3 has 15 residues. CDR1 and CDR2 from the germline V gene are SEHNR and FQNEAQ (reference sequence). The ends lost 5 bases at V and 4 bases at J; junction bases unmatched: 8. CDR3 residues: CASSPGTAGGYEQYF. CDR3 sequence (DNA): TGTGCCAGCAGCCCTGGTACAGCGGGAGGGTACGAGCAGTACTTC.

The CDR3, as DNA: TGTGCCAGCAGCGGACTAGCGGGAGGGCTGCCCTCTGGGGCCAACGTCCTGACTTTC. Translated: CASSGLAGGLPSGANVLTF. This chain connects TRBV28 to TRBJ2-6, with 15 nucleotides matching TRBD2. Germline V gives CDR1 MDHEN, CDR2 SYDVKM. Unmatched junction bases numbered 6, after V lost 6 bases and J lost 0 bases. This CDR3 has 19 amino acids.

This clone showed up just a few times. The chain has TRBV27 and TRBJ2-1, with TRBD2 as a possible D gene (6 bases). CDR1 and CDR2 from the germline V gene are MNHEY and SMNVEV (reference sequence). V lost 6 bases, J lost 9 bases, and 24 bases lay in between. This CDR3 has 16 residues. The CDR3 region is CASSSPGGGSGVEQFF. The CDR3, as DNA: TGTGCCAGCAGCTCGCCCGGTGGGGGATCGGGGGTTGAGCAGTTCTTC.

This chain uses TRBV19 with TRBJ2-3; weak D call: TRBD2 (5 bases). The CDR3 contains 13 residues. V gave up 7 bases and J gave up 0 bases, with 8 bases separating them. Germline CDR1 reads LNHDA; CDR2 reads SQIVND (reference sequence). In DNA, the CDR3 is TGTGCCAGTAAAACTAGGAGCACAGATACGCAGTATTTT. Translating it yields CASKTRSTDTQYF. Drawing the rest from reference TRBV19 and TRBJ2-3, the complete variable domain is DGGITQSPKYLFRKEGQNVTLSCEQNLNHDAMYWYRQDPGQGLRLIYYSQIVNDFQKGDIAEGYSVSREKKESFPLTVTSAQKNPTAFYLCASKTRSTDTQYFGPGTRLTVL.

The gene calls are TRBV5-1 and TRBJ2-2, with D maybe TRBD2 (6 bases). Trimming left V 1 base short and J 6 bases short, with 13 bases between. Germline CDR1 SGHRS, CDR2 YFSETQ. This CDR3 comprises 15 residues. CDR3 in amino acids: CASSLWRGGSGELFF. The CDR3 bases are TGCGCCAGCAGCTTGTGGAGGGGAGGATCCGGGGAGCTGTTTTTT.

About this clone: One end of the junction is discordant with germline, which a read error may explain. The chain uses TRBV27 and TRBJ2-5, with D maybe TRBD1 (6 bases). The CDR3 extends over 16 amino acids. The germline V gene has CDR1 MNHEY and CDR2 SMNVEV (reference sequence). CDR3 amino acids: CASSPGTRTFQEAQYF. The CDR3, as DNA: TGTGCCAGCAGCCCGGGGACACGGACGTTTCAAGAGGCCCAGTACTTC.

The rearrangement joins TRBV7-9 to TRBJ1-2, with 10 bases matching TRBD1. Trimming took 3 bases from V and 7 from J; bases not matched to a gene: 11. The CDR3 runs to 16 residues. Germline lookup yields CDR1 SEHNR and CDR2 FQNEAQ (reference sequence). The CDR3 coding sequence is TGTGCCAGCAGCTTGGATTCCGGGACAGGGGATGGTGGCTACACCTTC. This encodes CASSLDSGTGDGGYTF.